This T cell receptor (beta chain) originates from a study of blood T cell repertoires in COVID-19. Study summary: Acute and convalescent COVID-19 samples came from the United States, Italy and Spain. PBMCs, B-cell-depleted T cells, or T cells provided the cDNA or gDNA that made up the material.

Seattle patient enrollment occurred during active infection, with longitudinal follow-up thereafter. Original processing notes: By means of reference gene primer amplification, nucleated cell counts were estimated. Sequencing was performed with immunoSEQ multiplex PCR; in TCRdb, only in-frame clones are kept and a portion is missing. V, J and clone size are taken as reported in that table, and D and trimming were inferred from the DNA itself. The sample includes roughly 440,000 clones, around 88% of them seen just once. The CDR3 is 15 residues long. J lost 4 bases, V lost 5 bases, and 9 bases had no gene match. Germline values: CDR1 LNHDA, CDR2 SQIVND (reference sequence).

The chain is built from TRBV19 and TRBJ1-1, with 8 bases matching TRBD1. The TCR originated in a woman in her fifties or sixties with COVID-19, enrolled during active disease. The sequenced sample consisted of peripheral blood. CDR3 residues: CASSVIGQGGTEAFF. CDR3 sequence (DNA): TGTGCCAGTAGTGTCATCGGACAGGGAGGCACTGAAGCTTTCTTT.